The 21 T cell receptor beta chains below all came from one sample that was sequenced in a study of cytomegalovirus exposure and HLA in healthy donors. It was with 60 Vbeta and 13 Jbeta primers that the PCR ran. TCRdb's copy holds only in-frame clones and misses some; the assay was immunoSEQ multiplex PCR. The sample shows 90,000 to 100,000 clones, approximately 69% of them seen only once. Sequenced sample: PBMCs. These receptors came from a female donor in good health and CMV-seronegative.

This clone was seen only a few times. The chain carries TRBV6-5 and TRBJ1-1; TRBD1 matches 8 bases. The junction had 10 bases not matched to a gene; V was cut back by 6 bases and J by 7 bases. CDR3 length: 14 amino acids. Looked up from germline, CDR1 is MNHEY and CDR2 is SVGAGI. CDR3 nucleotides: TGTGCCAGCAGAACGACAGGGGAGGGGGTTGAAGCTTTCTTT. The encoded protein is CASRTTGEGVEAFF.

The V and J genes are TRBV27 and TRBJ1-1, with 9 bases matching TRBD1. CDR1 and CDR2 (germline): MNHEY, SMNVEV (reference sequence). Germline trimming cut 8 bases from V and 1 base from J; bases unmatched to any gene: 8. The CDR3 spans 15 residues. The CDR3 region is CASSGGTGRNTEAFF. CDR3 DNA: TGTGCCAGCTCCGGGGGGACAGGGCGGAACACTGAAGCTTTCTTT.

The count of this clone is one. The V and J genes are TRBV5-1 and TRBJ1-2; 8 nucleotides match TRBD1. The CDR3 is 17 amino acids. V gave up 2 bases and J gave up 3 bases; unmatched junction bases: 12. Per germline, CDR1 SGHRS and CDR2 YFSETQ. CDR3 sequence: CASSFSSQGALDYGYTF. The CDR3 DNA follows: TGCGCCAGCAGCTTTTCCTCCCAGGGGGCGCTTGACTATGGCTACACCTTC.

This chain connects TRBV18 to TRBJ2-1; no clear D gene. Trimming took 1 base from V and 4 from J, leaving 11 bases between them. Germline CDR1 KGHSH, CDR2 LQKENI. CDR3 length equals 15 residues. The CDR3 loop reads CASSPLSSSYNEQFF. CDR3 nucleotides: TGTGCCAGCTCACCACTGTCTAGTTCGTACAATGAGCAGTTCTTC.

This clone came up a few times. The J gene is TRBJ2-7, the V gene TRBV5-6; the match to TRBD1 covers 8 bases. V dropped 1 base and J dropped 6; count of bases not matched to a gene: 15. This CDR3 spans 17 amino acids. Germline V gene data show CDR1 as SGHDT and CDR2 as YYEEEE. DNA of the CDR3: TGTGCCAGCAGCTTGTACGCCATTGGACAGGGAACGGGCGAGCAGTACTTC. Its protein product is CASSLYAIGQGTGEQYF.

The chain has TRBV28 and TRBJ2-7, with TRBD2 as a possible D gene (5 bases). CDR1 is MDHEN, CDR2 SYDVKM, per germline. Trimming pared 7 bases from V and 4 bases from J, leaving 20 bases between. There are 15 residues in the CDR3. CDR3 sequence reads: CASTSGRLAGYEQYF. The CDR3 coding sequence is TGTGCCAGCACCTCAGGCCGGCTAGCTGGATACGAGCAGTACTTC. The full variable domain, its missing parts supplied by reference TRBV28 and TRBJ2-7, is DVKVTQSSRYLVKRTGEKVFLECVQDMDHENMFWYRQDPGLGLRLIYFSYDVKMKEKGDIPEGYSVSREKKERFSLILESASTNQTSMYLCASTSGRLAGYEQYFGPGTRLTVT.

The chain has TRBV30 and TRBJ2-3; a weak D match, TRBD2 (5 bases). This CDR3 spans 15 amino acids. V lost 0 bases and J lost 6, with 16 bases in between. Germline CDR1 reads GTSNPN; CDR2 reads SVGIG (reference sequence). The CDR3 region is CAWSVWGLAGDTQYF. CDR3 nucleotides: TGTGCCTGGAGTGTATGGGGTCTAGCTGGGGATACGCAGTATTTT. The full variable domain, completed using reference TRBV30 and TRBJ2-3, is SQTIHQWPATLVQPVGSPLSLECTVEGTSNPNLYWYRQAAGRGLQLLFYSVGIGQISSEVPQNLSASRPQDRQFILSSKKLLLSDSGFYLCAWSVWGLAGDTQYFGPGTRLTVL.

This sequence joins TRBV7-9 and TRBJ2-1, with unresolved D. Trimming cost V 3 bases and J 6 bases, with 6 bases left between them. The CDR3 sequence is 12 residues long. CDR1 and CDR2 (germline): SEHNR, FQNEAQ (reference sequence). The CDR3, as DNA: TGTGCCAGCAGCTTTACTGGCAATGAGCAGTTCTTC. Its protein product is CASSFTGNEQFF.

This clone has just a few counts. This rearrangement joins TRBV5-1 to TRBJ1-1; possible D gene TRBD1, 6 bases. The CDR3 is 13 amino acids. V shed 4 bases and J shed 6 bases, with 13 bases lying between them. CDR1 SGHRS and CDR2 YFSETQ come from the germline V gene. The CDR3 protein is CASSRTGTPEAFF. CDR3 bases: TGCGCCAGCAGCCGTACAGGGACCCCTGAAGCTTTCTTT.

This chain uses TRBV11-2 with TRBJ2-5; the match to TRBD2 covers 7 bases. CDR3 size: 15 residues. Germline V gives CDR1 SGHAT, CDR2 FQNNGV. V was pared by 5 bases and J by 5 bases, with 11 bases of the junction left unmatched. In DNA, the CDR3 is TGTGCCAGCAGCCCCGGACTAGGCGGTGACGAGACCCAGTACTTC. This sequence encodes CASSPGLGGDETQYF.

V and J are TRBV30 and TRBJ1-5; tentative D call: TRBD1 (6 bases). Germline lookup yields CDR1 GTSNPN and CDR2 SVGIG (reference sequence). The CDR3 loop spans 14 amino acids. V lost 2 bases and J 4 bases, leaving 12 bases between the germline ends. CDR3 residues: CAWSPYTGNQPQHF. The CDR3 nucleotides read TGTGCCTGGAGTCCCTACACAGGGAATCAGCCCCAGCATTTT.

There are a few counts of this clone. This chain joins TRBV5-4 and TRBJ2-2, with TRBD2 as a possible D gene (5 bases). The CDR3 extends over 17 amino acids. The V end was cut by 3 bases, the J end by 2 bases, with 17 bases between. CDR1 and CDR2 from the germline V gene are SGHNT and YYREEE (reference sequence). CDR3 nucleotides: TGTGCCAGCAGCTCCACCCCATTGGGAGATAACACCGGGGAGCTGTTTTTT. Translated, it gives CASSSTPLGDNTGELFF.

The chain links TRBV30 to TRBJ1-2; 7 positions agree with TRBD1. The CDR3 has 13 amino acids. Germline loops: CDR1 GTSNPN, CDR2 SVGIG (reference sequence). The V segment lost 8 bases and the J segment 5 bases; nucleotides outside the gene matches: 11. CDR3: CARTARDRYGYTF. In nucleotides, the CDR3 is TGTGCCAGGACTGCCCGGGACAGATATGGCTACACCTTC.

The V gene is TRBV4-1, the J gene TRBJ1-5, with D possibly TRBD1 on 5 matching bases. V lost 4 bases and J lost 0, with 16 bases in between. Germline V lookup: CDR1 MGHRA, CDR2 YSYEKL. This CDR3 is 17 amino acids long. CDR3 nucleotides: TGCGCCAGCAGCCCGCAACGGGGGGGTTATAGCAATCAGCCCCAGCATTTT. It translates to CASSPQRGGYSNQPQHF.

Remarks on this clone: Other DNA sequences in this sample translate to the same CDR3. The chain carries TRBV4-3 and TRBJ2-5, with 10 bases lining up with TRBD2. The CDR3 is 15 amino acids. J lost 2 bases, V lost 3 bases, and 3 bases had no gene match. The germline CDR1 and CDR2 sequences are LGHNA and YSLEER. CDR3: CASSQERGGQETQYF. The DNA of the CDR3 is TGCGCCAGCAGCCAGGAGCGGGGGGGACAAGAGACCCAGTACTTC.

The rearrangement uses TRBV4-2 and TRBJ2-4; TRBD2 is a possible D gene (5 bases). V lost 0 bases and J lost 10, with 16 bases in between. Germline CDR1 is LGHNA and CDR2 is YNFKEQ. The CDR3 contains 15 residues. The DNA of the CDR3 is TGTGCCAGCAGCCAAGATCATCCGGGAATGGGGATTCAGTACTTC. Translating gives CASSQDHPGMGIQYF.

The J gene is TRBJ2-2, the V gene TRBV11-3; TRBD2 agrees at 12 bases. J lost 3 bases, V lost 1 base, and 3 bases had no gene match. CDR3 length: 17 amino acids. Germline values: CDR1 SGHNT, CDR2 YENEEA. The CDR3 loop is CASSLGGLAGYTGELFF. The CDR3 DNA is TGTGCCAGCAGCTTAGGCGGACTAGCGGGGTACACCGGGGAGCTGTTTTTT.

This clone came up a few times. The DNA is left out, because the CDR3 cannot be placed on it with certainty; the CDR3 is given as TCRdb lists it. V and J are TRBV6-5 and TRBJ2-3; the DNA was not used to check the table's D call, TRBD2. Looked up from germline, CDR1 is MNHEY and CDR2 is SVGAGI. A total of 15 residues make up the CDR3, ends included. CDR3 residues: CASSTSGGGPDTQYF.

The chain recombines TRBV30 with TRBJ2-6, with D perhaps TRBD2 (6 bases). The germline V and J ends were trimmed by 2 bases and 4 bases, with 12 bases remaining between them. The CDR3 length is 15 residues. CDR1 is GTSNPN, CDR2 SVGIG, per germline (reference sequence). In DNA form, the CDR3 reads TGTGCCTGGAGTTTGGGGGGTTCCGGGGCCAACGTCCTGACTTTC. It specifies CAWSLGGSGANVLTF.

The chain combines TRBV18 with TRBJ2-2; 12 nucleotides line up with TRBD1. The ends lost 3 bases at V and 7 bases at J; junction bases unmatched: 3. The CDR3 is 15 residues long. Germline CDR1 KGHSH, CDR2 LQKENI. As DNA, the CDR3 is TGTGCCAGCTCACCGGGACAGGGGGCTGTCGGGGAGCTGTTTTTT. Translating it yields CASSPGQGAVGELFF. The full variable domain, rest sourced from reference TRBV18 and TRBJ2-2, is NAGVMQNPRHLVRRRGQEARLRCSPMKGHSHVYWYRQLPEEGLKFMVYLQKENIIDESGMPKERFSAEFPKEGPSILRIQQVVRGDSAAYFCASSPGQGAVGELFFGEGSRLTVL.

The chain couples TRBV6-5 to TRBJ2-7; perhaps TRBD2 as D (6 bases). Germline CDR1 MNHEY, CDR2 SVGAGI. V was cut by 2 bases and J by 5 bases, with 10 bases left in between. The CDR3 has 13 amino acids. The CDR3 DNA is TGTGCCAGCAGTTACCGCGGGACCCACGAGCAGTACTTC. This sequence encodes CASSYRGTHEQYF.